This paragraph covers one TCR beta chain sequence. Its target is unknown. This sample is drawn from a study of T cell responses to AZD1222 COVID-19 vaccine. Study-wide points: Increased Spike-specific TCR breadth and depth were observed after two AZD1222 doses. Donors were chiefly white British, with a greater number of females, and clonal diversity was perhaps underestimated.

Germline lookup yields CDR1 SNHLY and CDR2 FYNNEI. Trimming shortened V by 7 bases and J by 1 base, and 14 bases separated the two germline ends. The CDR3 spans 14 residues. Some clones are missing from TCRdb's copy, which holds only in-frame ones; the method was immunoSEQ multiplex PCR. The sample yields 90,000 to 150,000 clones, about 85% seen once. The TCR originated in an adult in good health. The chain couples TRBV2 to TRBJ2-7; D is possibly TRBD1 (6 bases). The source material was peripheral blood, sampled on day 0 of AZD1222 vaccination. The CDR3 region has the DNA TGTGCCAGCAAAGTTCAGGGGTCGTCCTACGAGCAGTACTTC. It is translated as CASKVQGSSYEQYF.